Following are 30 T cell receptor beta chains from one sample sequenced in a study of T cell repertoires in cytomegalovirus infection. TCRdb re-analysed the reads in MiXCR, keeping a single row per CDR3 protein. The sample records approximately 750,000 distinct CDR3 sequences, 35% being singletons. The sequencing sample was made of PBMCs. Every receptor here comes from a human donor in good health (CMV status not recorded). Some clones in this sample may be carry-over from other donors' samples.

This clonotype came up a few times. The chain joins TRBV7-2 to TRBJ1-6; D unclear. The germline gives CDR1 SGHTA, CDR2 FQGNSA. V was shortened by 0 bases and J by 6 bases, with 6 bases between the two germline ends. This CDR3 is built from 14 residues. The CDR3 loop is CASSLAAANSPLHF. The CDR3 coding sequence is TGTGCCAGCAGCTTAGCGGCAGCTAATTCACCCCTCCACTTT.

The chain links TRBV19 to TRBJ1-1; D is unresolved. Germline loops: CDR1 LNHDA, CDR2 SQIVND (reference sequence). Trimming cost V 6 bases and J 0 bases, with 5 bases left between them. The CDR3 consists of 12 residues. For the CDR3, the DNA is TGTGCCAGTAGGCGGGTGAACACTGAAGCTTTCTTT. Encoded protein: CASRRVNTEAFF.

The CDR3 sequence is CASSYSVGRPRSSYNSPLHF. CDR3 DNA: TGTGCCAGCAGTTACTCTGTGGGCAGACCTCGAAGCTCCTATAATTCACCCCTCCACTTT. This chain connects TRBV6-5 to TRBJ1-6; no clear D gene. CDR3 size: 20 residues. V lost 0 bases and J 0 bases, leaving 18 bases between the germline ends. Germline V gene lookup returns CDR1 MNHEY and CDR2 SVGAGI.

Points on this clonotype: A single base separates this from a much larger clone, so it may be a read error. The V call is TRBV7-8, the J call TRBJ2-7; D tentatively fits TRBD1 or TRBD2 (5 bases each). The germline V gene encodes CDR1 SGHVS and CDR2 FQNEAQ. The CDR3 covers 15 residues. In DNA form, the CDR3 reads TGTGCCAGCATCTTACCTAGTTTAGGGACCGGGGAGCAGTACTTC. Translated: CASILPSLGTGEQYF.

The rearrangement uses TRBV7-6 and TRBJ2-3; unclear D gene. V gave up 5 bases and J gave up 4 bases, with 10 bases separating them. The CDR3 extends over 13 amino acids. Germline assignment: CDR1 SGHVS and CDR2 FNYEAQ. For the CDR3, the DNA is TGTGCCAGCAGCCCCTTCGGCCCAGATACGCAGTATTTT. Amino acids: CASSPFGPDTQYF.

The sample holds a few counts of this clonotype. V usage is TRBV12-3 or TRBV12-4 and J usage is TRBJ2-1; D is possibly TRBD2 (6 bases). V was shortened by 4 bases and J by 2 bases, with 18 bases between the two germline ends. The CDR3 has 17 amino acids. The DNA for the CDR3 is TGTGCCAGCAGTTCGGAGCGGATTAGGACTACCTACAATGAGCAGTTCTTC. Its protein product is CASSSERIRTTYNEQFF.

V and J are TRBV10-3 and TRBJ2-7, with D perhaps TRBD1 (6 bases). V lost 5 bases to trimming and J lost 3 bases, with 8 bases between them. CDR3 size: 12 residues. Germline V gene sequence: CDR1 ENHRY, CDR2 SYGVKD. CDR3 nucleotide sequence: TGTGCCATCAGTCGGACAGACTACGAGCAGTACTTC. This encodes CAISRTDYEQYF.

The V and J genes are TRBV11-2 and TRBJ2-5; 7 positions match TRBD2. The CDR3 contains 15 residues. The V and J ends lost 5 bases and 4 bases, in that order; junction bases with no gene match: 10. In germline, CDR1 is SGHAT, CDR2 FQNNGV. CDR3 residues: CASSNRTRGGETQYF. Here the CDR3 DNA reads TGTGCCAGCAGCAACCGGACTAGGGGTGGAGAGACCCAGTACTTC.

This clonotype was seen a handful of times. The chain links TRBV28 to TRBJ1-5, with a tentative D call TRBD1 (6 bases). The germline V gene encodes CDR1 MDHEN and CDR2 SYDVKM. V dropped 3 bases and J dropped 0 bases, with 12 bases sitting between them. This CDR3 is 16 amino acids long. This CDR3 reads CASSFGGGASNQPQHF. The CDR3 DNA reads TGTGCCAGCAGTTTCGGCGGGGGGGCTAGCAATCAGCCCCAGCATTTT.

This clonotype was seen only once. Being one base from a much bigger clone, this may be a read error. The chain couples TRBV7-8 to TRBJ2-1; 12 bases are a match to TRBD1. Trimming at V came to 6 bases and at J to 8 bases, leaving 2 bases not matched to a gene. Germline values: CDR1 SGHVS, CDR2 FQNEAQ. This CDR3 has 13 amino acids. The CDR3 DNA sequence: TGTGCCAGCAGTGGGACAGGGGGCTATGAGCAGTTCTTC. As protein: CASSGTGGYEQFF.

This clonotype came up a few times. The J gene is TRBJ1-6, the V gene TRBV10-3; 8 nucleotides agree with TRBD1. J gave up 10 bases and V 3 bases, and 8 bases lay outside the gene matches. CDR3 length: 15 residues. Germline CDR1 reads ENHRY; CDR2 reads SYGVKD. In nucleotides, the CDR3 is TGTGCCATCAGTGACCCTGGTCGGACAGGGTCACCCCTCCACTTT. Residues: CAISDPGRTGSPLHF.

This clonotype has a handful of counts. The chain has TRBV7-2 and TRBJ1-6; no firm D call. Germline CDR1 is SGHTA and CDR2 is FQGNSA. The ends were cut back, 1 base at V and 16 bases at J, with 14 bases in the middle. The CDR3 is 13 residues long. This CDR3 is CASSLVARRRLHF. The DNA of the CDR3 is TGTGCCAGCAGCTTAGTTGCCCGACGCCGGCTCCACTTT.

This clonotype turned up a few times. The chain combines TRBV28 with TRBJ2-7; no reliable D call. The germline V and J ends were trimmed by 5 bases and 4 bases, with 9 bases remaining between them. In germline, CDR1 is MDHEN, CDR2 SYDVKM. CDR3 size: 12 residues. The CDR3 protein is CASSQRRYEQYF. The CDR3 DNA follows: TGTGCCAGCAGTCAACGGCGATACGAGCAGTACTTC. Combining the CDR3 with reference TRBV28 and TRBJ2-7 gives the whole variable domain DVKVTQSSRYLVKRTGEKVFLECVQDMDHENMFWYRQDPGLGLRLIYFSYDVKMKEKGDIPEGYSVSREKKERFSLILESASTNQTSMYLCASSQRRYEQYFGPGTRLTVT.

The rearrangement joins TRBV28 to TRBJ1-5; TRBD1 is a possible D gene (5 bases). The CDR3 has 17 residues. V was clipped by 6 bases and J by 4 bases, with 22 bases between them. Germline lookup yields CDR1 MDHEN and CDR2 SYDVKM. CDR3 DNA: TGTGCCAGCAGCCTTCCCGCCGGGACCGCGAATAATCAGCCCCAGCATTTT. Translated: CASSLPAGTANNQPQHF.

This clonotype appeared a few times. The chain is built from TRBV7-2 and TRBJ1-6, with 11 nucleotides matching TRBD1. The length of the CDR3 is 16 residues. The trim removed 4 bases at V and 13 bases at J, leaving 12 bases unmatched. Per the germline V gene, CDR1 is SGHTA and CDR2 is FQGNSA. This CDR3 is CASSSMSGQGGFPLHF. For the CDR3, the DNA is TGTGCCAGCAGCTCTATGTCGGGACAGGGGGGCTTCCCCCTCCACTTT.

This clonotype was counted at least ten times. CDR3 sequence reads: CASSRDSNTEAFF. The CDR3 nucleotides are TGTGCCAGCAGTAGGGACAGCAACACTGAAGCTTTCTTT. The chain couples TRBV2 to TRBJ1-1; 7 bases align to TRBD1. V gave up 5 bases and J gave up 2 bases; unmatched junction bases: 2. This CDR3 comprises 13 residues. Germline CDR1 and CDR2: SNHLY and FYNNEI.

The J gene is TRBJ1-5, the V gene TRBV7-2, with D possibly matching TRBD1 (5 bases). The CDR3 covers 15 residues. The V gene lost 0 bases and the J gene lost 4 bases, with 10 bases spanning the gap. The germline gives CDR1 SGHTA, CDR2 FQGNSA. This CDR3 is CASSLAGGVNQPQHF. DNA for the CDR3: TGTGCCAGCAGCTTAGCGGGGGGAGTAAATCAGCCCCAGCATTTT.

The chain joins TRBV11-3 to TRBJ1-1; D is unclear. The CDR3 is 12 amino acids. Germline loops: CDR1 SGHNT, CDR2 YENEEA. The V end was cut by 5 bases, the J end by 11 bases, with 15 bases between. The CDR3 sequence is CASSRDGRRAFF. DNA of the CDR3: TGTGCCAGCAGCCGAGACGGGAGGAGGGCTTTCTTT.

This CDR3 reads CASSPQTRPNTGELFF. The CDR3 bases are TGTGCCAGCAGCCCCCAGACAAGACCGAACACCGGGGAGCTGTTTTTT. The chain recombines TRBV9 with TRBJ2-2; D remains ambiguous. Germline V gene lookup returns CDR1 SGDLS and CDR2 YYNGEE. This CDR3 has 16 residues. V dropped 4 bases and J dropped 0 bases, with 13 bases sitting between them. The variable domain in full, completed from reference TRBV9 and TRBJ2-2, reads DSGVTQTPKHLITATGQRVTLRCSPRSGDLSVYWYQQSLDQGLQFLIQYYNGEERAKGNILERFSAQQFPDLHSELNLSSLELGDSALYFCASSPQTRPNTGELFFGEGSRLTVL.

The genes are TRBV28 and TRBJ2-3, with 12 bases fitting TRBD2. CDR1 is MDHEN, CDR2 SYDVKM, per germline. There are 19 residues in the CDR3. With V trimmed by 6 bases and J by 0 bases, 13 bases remained unmatched. As DNA, the CDR3 is TGTGCCAGCAGCCGAGGATATAGACTAGCGGGGGCGAGCACAGATACGCAGTATTTT. Amino acids: CASSRGYRLAGASTDTQYF.

This clonotype came up a few times. The CDR3 DNA follows: TGTGCCACAGCTGCCCAGACGTTCAACAATGAGCAGTTCTTC. It specifies CATAAQTFNNEQFF. The genes are TRBV24-1 and TRBJ2-1; D not resolved. Trimming shortened V by 10 bases and J by 5 bases, and 17 bases separated the two germline ends. The CDR3 runs to 14 residues. The germline CDR1 and CDR2 sequences are KGHDR and SFDVKD.

This clonotype has more than one count but fewer than ten. The V gene is TRBV14, the J gene TRBJ1-6; D call uncertain. Germline CDR1 and CDR2: SGHDN and FVKESK. This CDR3 has 17 residues. V lost 0 bases to trimming and J lost 0 bases, with 9 bases between them. CDR3 in DNA: TGTGCCAGCAGCCAAGACCGCCGGAGCTCCTATAATTCACCCCTCCACTTT. It translates to CASSQDRRSSYNSPLHF.

The gene calls are TRBV7-9 and TRBJ2-7; D not certain. CDR1 is SEHNR and CDR2 is FQNEAQ in the germline V gene (reference sequence). Trimming took off 8 bases at V and 3 bases at J, with 11 bases between the two ends. CDR3 length: 12 residues. The CDR3 is CASGPHFYEQYF. For the CDR3, the DNA is TGTGCCAGCGGCCCACATTTCTACGAGCAGTACTTC.

The sample holds a few counts of this clonotype. The gene calls are TRBV4-1 and TRBJ2-7, with no clear D. V dropped 0 bases and J dropped 5 bases, with 11 bases sitting between them. Per the germline V gene, CDR1 is MGHRA and CDR2 is YSYEKL. The CDR3 runs 14 residues. The CDR3 nucleotides read TGCGCCAGCAGCCAAGAGCGGCTAGTTGACGAGCAGTACTTC. Residues: CASSQERLVDEQYF.

The J gene is TRBJ1-1, the V gene TRBV28, with no clear D. V dropped 3 bases and J dropped 3 bases, with 11 bases sitting between them. CDR1 is MDHEN, CDR2 SYDVKM, per germline. This CDR3 contains 14 residues. CDR3 in amino acids: CASSLGFLDTEAFF. CDR3 DNA: TGTGCCAGCAGTTTGGGCTTTCTGGACACTGAAGCTTTCTTT.

This clonotype was observed a few times. The chain is built from TRBV9 and TRBJ1-1, with a weak D call TRBD1 (6 bases). V lost 0 bases and J 1 base, leaving 7 bases between the germline ends. Germline V lookup: CDR1 SGDLS, CDR2 YYNGEE. This CDR3 is built from 14 residues. In DNA form, the CDR3 reads TGTGCCAGCAGCGTAGGGGGGGCGAACACTGAAGCTTTCTTT. Protein sequence: CASSVGGANTEAFF.

This chain uses TRBV29-1 with TRBJ1-1; a possible D gene is TRBD1 (6 bases). The germline V gene has CDR1 SQVTM and CDR2 ANQGSEA. Trimming cost V 5 bases and J 3 bases, with 10 bases left between them. The length of the CDR3 is 12 residues. In DNA, the CDR3 is TGCAGCGTTCATGACAGGTACACTGAAGCTTTCTTT. Translated: CSVHDRYTEAFF.

CDR3 in amino acids: CASSSSSTGGYNEQFF. The CDR3 DNA sequence: TGTGCCAGCAGTTCATCTTCCACCGGGGGGTACAATGAGCAGTTCTTC. The genes are TRBV28 and TRBJ2-1; 7 positions match TRBD2. The length of the CDR3 is 16 residues. Unmatched junction bases numbered 10, after V lost 4 bases and J lost 4 bases. Germline loops: CDR1 MDHEN, CDR2 SYDVKM. Looking up the rest from reference TRBV28 and TRBJ2-1 gives the full variable domain: DVKVTQSSRYLVKRTGEKVFLECVQDMDHENMFWYRQDPGLGLRLIYFSYDVKMKEKGDIPEGYSVSREKKERFSLILESASTNQTSMYLCASSSSSTGGYNEQFFGPGTRLTVL.

The gene calls are TRBV4-2 and TRBJ2-2; tentative D call: TRBD2 (6 bases). The CDR3 covers 15 residues. The V end was cut by 4 bases, the J end by 1 base, with 10 bases between. CDR1 and CDR2 (germline): LGHNA, YNFKEQ. The CDR3 DNA reads TGTGCCAGCAGCCCCAAGGGACTGAACACCGGGGAGCTGTTTTTT. It encodes CASSPKGLNTGELFF.

The V and J genes are TRBV28 and TRBJ2-2; D is tentatively TRBD1 or TRBD2 (5 bases each). Germline CDR1 MDHEN, CDR2 SYDVKM. V was clipped by 6 bases and J by 4 bases, with 15 bases between them. The CDR3 is 15 residues long. CDR3 sequence: CASRTRGASTGELFF. The CDR3 DNA reads TGTGCCAGCAGAACTAGGGGCGCGAGCACCGGGGAGCTGTTTTTT.